Below are 20 T cell receptor beta chains sequenced from a single sample in a study of shared clonotypes between healthy human individuals. Data came from immunoSEQ multiplex PCR; TCRdb stores just in-frame clones and leaves some out. The data hold about 1 million clones, with around four fifths observed a single time. Specimen: memory CD4+ T cells sorted from blood. The subset: CD45RA-negative fraction. These receptor sequences come from a man between 18 and 35 years old in good health.

The chain is built from TRBV11-2 and TRBJ1-6; D remains ambiguous. The V end was cut by 0 bases, the J end by 10 bases, with 19 bases between. The germline CDR1 and CDR2 sequences are SGHAT and FQNNGV. CDR3 length equals 17 residues. Written as DNA, the CDR3 is TGTGCCAGCAGCTTAGATCTTTGGCAGGCCGGGTCGTCACCCCTCCACTTT. Translation: CASSLDLWQAGSSPLHF.

This chain uses TRBV13 with TRBJ1-6, with 9 nucleotides matching TRBD1. The CDR3 consists of 15 residues. V lost 6 bases to trimming and J lost 8 bases; unmatched junction nucleotides: 8. The V gene's germline CDR1 is PRHDT and CDR2 FYEKMQ (reference sequence). CDR3 residues: CASRATGTGYSPLHF. The CDR3 nucleotides are TGTGCCAGCAGGGCGACCGGGACAGGGTATTCACCCCTCCACTTT.

This clone was picked up a small number of times. The chain employs TRBV20-1 and TRBJ1-2; D is uncertain. Between the trimmed V and J ends, which lost 6 bases and 4 bases, there was a span of 6 bases. Germline V gene lookup returns CDR1 DFQATT and CDR2 SNEGSKA (reference sequence). The CDR3 extends over 10 amino acids. The CDR3 protein is CSASPYGYTF. CDR3 coding DNA: TGCAGTGCATCGCCCTATGGCTACACCTTC.

V is TRBV4-3 and J is TRBJ2-3; D call uncertain. Germline loops: CDR1 LGHNA, CDR2 YSLEER. The ends were cut back, 0 bases at V and 1 base at J, with 8 bases in the middle. This CDR3 spans 15 amino acids. Here the CDR3 DNA reads TGCGCCAGCAGCCAAGATTTCGTTGGCACAGATACGCAGTATTTT. The encoded protein is CASSQDFVGTDTQYF.

The genes are TRBV6-6 and TRBJ2-3, with D tentatively TRBD1 (7 bases). V was pared by 2 bases and J by 2 bases, with 14 bases between. Germline loops: CDR1 MNHNY, CDR2 SVGAGI (reference sequence). CDR3 length: 16 amino acids. The CDR3 sequence: CASSYLGGQHTDTQYF. CDR3 sequence (DNA): TGTGCCAGCAGTTACCTGGGGGGACAGCACACAGATACGCAGTATTTT.

In its sample, this clone was seen once. This chain links TRBV7-9 with TRBJ1-2; a possible D gene is TRBD1 (5 bases). The V gene's germline CDR1 is SEHNR and CDR2 FQNEAQ (reference sequence). Between the trimmed V and J ends, which lost 5 bases and 8 bases, there was a span of 18 bases. CDR3 size: 14 residues. The CDR3 sequence: CASSPGTAMGGYTF. CDR3 nucleotide sequence: TGTGCCAGCAGCCCGGGGACGGCCATGGGGGGCTACACCTTC.

The rearrangement uses TRBV5-4 and TRBJ2-7, with a tentative D call TRBD2 (5 bases). Trimming removed 8 bases at V and 4 bases at J, with 16 bases between. Germline V CDR1 and CDR2: SGHNT, YYREEE (reference sequence). The CDR3 has 13 amino acids. CDR3 DNA: TGTGCCAGTCCGACTAAATGGAAATACGAGCAGTACTTC. The encoded protein is CASPTKWKYEQYF.

V usage is TRBV29-1 and J usage is TRBJ2-7; D is perhaps TRBD1 or TRBD2 (5 bases each). Germline V gene lookup returns CDR1 SQVTM and CDR2 ANQGSEA. The V end lost 4 bases, the J end lost 3 bases, and 13 bases lay between the germline ends. The CDR3 contains 13 residues. The CDR3 reads CSVAPGTYYEQYF. The CDR3 nucleotides are TGCAGCGTTGCTCCTGGGACCTACTACGAGCAGTACTTC.

The chain carries TRBV30 and TRBJ1-4; a weak D match, TRBD1 (6 bases). This CDR3 spans 21 amino acids. Looked up from germline, CDR1 is GTSNPN and CDR2 is SVGIG (reference sequence). V lost 0 bases and J lost 8, with 34 bases in between. The CDR3 loop is CAWSVRKTGAALSGAGEKLFF. CDR3 DNA sequence: TGTGCCTGGAGTGTACGAAAAACGGGGGCAGCGCTATCCGGAGCGGGAGAAAAACTGTTTTTT. Supplemented by reference TRBV30 and TRBJ1-4, the full variable domain reads SQTIHQWPATLVQPVGSPLSLECTVEGTSNPNLYWYRQAAGRGLQLLFYSVGIGQISSEVPQNLSASRPQDRQFILSSKKLLLSDSGFYLCAWSVRKTGAALSGAGEKLFFGSGTQLSVL.

The chain couples TRBV7-9 to TRBJ2-1; D gene ambiguous. V was clipped by 4 bases and J by 4 bases, with 14 bases between them. The germline V gene has CDR1 SEHNR and CDR2 FQNEAQ (reference sequence). This CDR3 comprises 15 residues. CDR3 region: CASSSRVPVYNEQFF. The CDR3 nucleotides read TGTGCCAGCAGCTCCCGAGTTCCAGTATACAATGAGCAGTTCTTC. The whole variable domain, filled in from reference TRBV7-9 and TRBJ2-1, reads DTGVSQNPRHKITKRGQNVTFRCDPISEHNRLYWYRQTLGQGPEFLTYFQNEAQLEKSRLLSDRFSAERPKGSFSTLEIQRTEQGDSAMYLCASSSRVPVYNEQFFGPGTRLTVL.

The chain carries TRBV30 and TRBJ2-3; 8 bases match TRBD2. Looked up from germline, CDR1 is GTSNPN and CDR2 is SVGIG (reference sequence). With V trimmed by 5 bases and J by 4 bases, 8 bases remained unmatched. The CDR3 length is 14 residues. CDR3 protein: CAWASGRPPDTQYF. The CDR3 nucleotides read TGTGCCTGGGCGAGCGGGAGACCCCCAGATACGCAGTATTTT. Full variable domain (missing parts from reference TRBV30 and TRBJ2-3): SQTIHQWPATLVQPVGSPLSLECTVEGTSNPNLYWYRQAAGRGLQLLFYSVGIGQISSEVPQNLSASRPQDRQFILSSKKLLLSDSGFYLCAWASGRPPDTQYFGPGTRLTVL.

This clone was detected a few times. The V call is TRBV28, the J call TRBJ2-7; the D call may be TRBD1 or TRBD2 (5 bases each). Trimming took off 5 bases at V and 3 bases at J, with 14 bases between the two ends. CDR3 length: 14 amino acids. Germline CDR1 MDHEN, CDR2 SYDVKM. CDR3 sequence (DNA): TGTGCCAGCAGTCAACTAGGGGCGGGCTACGAGCAGTACTTC. It encodes CASSQLGAGYEQYF.

The chain has TRBV7-9 and TRBJ1-1; D call uncertain. The CDR3 extends over 15 amino acids. Deletions cut 5 bases from V and 4 bases from J, with 17 bases between. Germline CDR1 SEHNR, CDR2 FQNEAQ (reference sequence). As DNA, the CDR3 is TGTGCCAGCAGCACCCGACCGGCTCGGGGCACTGAAGCTTTCTTT. This translates into CASSTRPARGTEAFF.

The chain employs TRBV10-3 and TRBJ1-5; 9 bases align to TRBD1. V dropped 7 bases and J dropped 2; count of bases not matched to a gene: 9. Germline CDR1 reads ENHRY; CDR2 reads SYGVKD. The CDR3 consists of 16 residues. The CDR3 nucleotides are TGTGCCATCAACCGGACAGGGGAGTTTGGCAATCAGCCCCAGCATTTT. Encoded protein: CAINRTGEFGNQPQHF.

This clone was seen a handful of times. J is TRBJ2-7 and V is TRBV7-2, with a tentative D call TRBD2 (6 bases). Germline-derived CDR1 and CDR2 are SGHTA and FQGNSA. CDR3 size: 16 residues. With 4 bases removed from V and 0 bases from J, the gap between germline ends came to 16 bases. CDR3 sequence (DNA): TGTGCCAGCAGCTCTGGGCGGGACGTTAGCTCCTACGAGCAGTACTTC. Amino acid sequence: CASSSGRDVSSYEQYF.

The genes are TRBV21-1 and TRBJ2-3; TRBD1 is the table's D call, not checked against the DNA. TRBV21-1 constitutes a pseudogene. CDR3 length: 20 amino acids. The CDR3 loop reads CASSSRLGGQGSRATDTQYF. CDR3 DNA: TGTGCCAGCAGCTCCCGTTTAGGGGGACAGGGGAGTAGGGCGACAGATACGCAGTATTTT.

The genes are TRBV15 and TRBJ2-5; tentative D call: TRBD1 (6 bases). Per the germline V gene, CDR1 is LNHNV and CDR2 is YYDKDF (reference sequence). V gave up 0 bases and J gave up 3 bases, with 11 bases separating them. CDR3 length equals 15 residues. The CDR3 DNA follows: TGTGCCACCAGCAGAGATGGGGGCAGGGAAGAGACCCAGTACTTC. Amino acids: CATSRDGGREETQYF.

Here the CDR3 DNA reads TGTGCCAGCAGCCAACAGGGTGGTCAGGAGACCCAGTACTTC. Protein sequence: CASSQQGGQETQYF. The chain recombines TRBV7-6 with TRBJ2-5; a possible D gene is TRBD1 (6 bases). With 5 bases removed from V and 5 bases from J, the gap between germline ends came to 15 bases. The CDR3 contains 14 residues. Germline V CDR1 and CDR2: SGHVS, FNYEAQ.

This clone was seen once. V is TRBV11-2 and J is TRBJ1-1; no firm D call. From germline, CDR1 is SGHAT and CDR2 FQNNGV. CDR3 length: 14 residues. Trimming stripped 1 base from V and 0 bases from J, with 6 bases between. The CDR3 sequence: CASSLGPLNTEAFF. CDR3 nucleotides: TGTGCCAGCAGCTTAGGACCCCTGAACACTGAAGCTTTCTTT.

This sequence joins TRBV29-1 and TRBJ2-1; 7 nucleotides match TRBD1. Trimming cost V 5 bases and J 11 bases; bases outside gene matches: 6. This CDR3 comprises 11 residues. The germline V gene encodes CDR1 SQVTM and CDR2 ANQGSEA. The CDR3 loop is CSVLRGTQQFF. The CDR3 DNA reads as TGCAGCGTTCTCAGGGGGACCCAGCAGTTCTTC.